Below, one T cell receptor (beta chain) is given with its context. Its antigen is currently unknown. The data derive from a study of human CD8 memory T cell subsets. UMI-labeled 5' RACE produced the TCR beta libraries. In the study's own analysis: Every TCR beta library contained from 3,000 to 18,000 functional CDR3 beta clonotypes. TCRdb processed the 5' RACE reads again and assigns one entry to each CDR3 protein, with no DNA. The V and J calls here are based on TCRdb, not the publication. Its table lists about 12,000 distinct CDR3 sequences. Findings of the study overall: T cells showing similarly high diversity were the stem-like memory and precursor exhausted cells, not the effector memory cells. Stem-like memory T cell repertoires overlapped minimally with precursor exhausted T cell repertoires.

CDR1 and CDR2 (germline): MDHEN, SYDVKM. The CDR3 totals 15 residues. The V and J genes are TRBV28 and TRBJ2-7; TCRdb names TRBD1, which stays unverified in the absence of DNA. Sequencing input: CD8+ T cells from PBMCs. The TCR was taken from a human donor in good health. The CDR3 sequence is CASSPGTGGRNEQYF.